The clone carrying this TCR beta chain has only a few counts. Its antigen remains unknown. The CDR3 is made up of 14 amino acids. V was trimmed by 4 bases and J by 7 bases, leaving 11 bases between them. CDR1 and CDR2 from the germline V gene are WSHSY and SAAADI. The data were obtained in a study of regulatory T cells in long-lasting Graves disease. Findings and caveats of the study: There were preferences for TRBV28, TRBJ1-2 and TRBJ2-5 in persistent disease. Persistent patients shared more public clonotypes (approximately 2,500) than new patients (about 960). Thyroid tissue was not studied; only peripheral blood was.

Combining iRepertoire HTBI primers with Arm-PCR of CDR3 regions, the authors built TCR beta libraries. TCRdb analysed the multiplex PCR reads with MiXCR anew, one entry per CDR3 protein. Among more than 300,000 distinct CDR3 sequences listed, approximately 25% were seen once. Specified time point: persistent/refractory GD, antithyroid drugs over 5 years with positive TRAb. Scientists built the TCR library using RNA that was extracted from PBMCs. This sample comprised peripheral blood mononuclear cells (PBMCs), obtained when the disease was refractory, from a patient treated with antithyroid drugs. The TCR sequence derives from a woman aged 40 to 49 with Graves disease. The chain links TRBV10-2 to TRBJ1-6, with D possibly TRBD1 on 6 matching bases. As DNA, the CDR3 is TGCGCCAGCAGTGCGCAGGGACACAATTCACCCCTCCACTTT. This encodes CASSAQGHNSPLHF.